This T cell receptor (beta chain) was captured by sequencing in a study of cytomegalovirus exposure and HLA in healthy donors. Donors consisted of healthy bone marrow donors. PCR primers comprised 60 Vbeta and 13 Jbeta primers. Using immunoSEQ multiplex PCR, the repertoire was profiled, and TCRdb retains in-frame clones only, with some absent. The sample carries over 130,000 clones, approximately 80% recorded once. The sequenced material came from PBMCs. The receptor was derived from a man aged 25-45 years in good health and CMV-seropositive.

CDR3 residues: CASSEGRGGNEQFF. As DNA, the CDR3 is TGCGCCAGCAGTGAGGGGAGGGGGGGCAATGAGCAGTTCTTC. This chain joins TRBV10-2 and TRBJ2-1; tentatively, D is TRBD2 (7 bases). V was pared by 2 bases and J by 6 bases, with 11 bases between. This CDR3 is built from 14 residues. Per germline, CDR1 WSHSY and CDR2 SAAADI.